These 10 T cell receptor beta chains share one sample of origin, sequenced in a study of OX40 agonist ivuxolimab in advanced cancers. TCRdb's table, derived via immunoSEQ multiplex PCR, lists solely in-frame clones and lacks some. The table records over 35,000 clones, about nine tenths of them present only once. Sequencing was performed on CD4+ or CD8+ T cells sorted from blood, taken in a trial of the OX40 agonist ivuxolimab. The receptors shown here come from an adult with an advanced solid tumor such as melanoma, head and neck, liver or kidney cancer.

This chain links TRBV5-1 with TRBJ1-1; 9 positions agree with TRBD1. This CDR3 spans 15 amino acids. Germline values: CDR1 SGHRS, CDR2 YFSETQ. The J segment lost 1 base and the V segment lost 4 bases, leaving 5 bases of the junction unmatched. Here the CDR3 reads CASSATGGTNTEAFF. CDR3 DNA: TGCGCCAGCAGCGCTACAGGGGGCACGAACACTGAAGCTTTCTTT. The full variable domain, completed using reference TRBV5-1 and TRBJ1-1, is KAGVTQTPRYLIKTRGQQVTLSCSPISGHRSVSWYQQTPGQGLQFLFEYFSETQRNKGNFPGRFSGRQFSNSRSEMNVSTLELGDSALYLCASSATGGTNTEAFFGQGTRLTVV.

This rearrangement joins TRBV6-1 to TRBJ1-5, with D tentatively TRBD1 (6 bases). V was cut by 3 bases and J by 3 bases, with 12 bases left in between. Germline V lookup: CDR1 MNHNS, CDR2 SASEGT. The CDR3 extends over 15 amino acids. The CDR3 reads CASSERNRDNQPQHF. The CDR3 DNA follows: TGTGCCAGCAGTGAGAGGAACAGGGACAATCAGCCCCAGCATTTT.

The chain joins TRBV4-1 to TRBJ2-2, with D perhaps TRBD2 (6 bases). V gave up 2 bases and J gave up 0 bases, with 13 bases separating them. The CDR3 is made up of 17 amino acids. CDR1 is MGHRA, CDR2 YSYEKL, per germline. CDR3 bases: TGCGCCAGCAGCCAAATGGGGACTGTTGCGAACACCGGGGAGCTGTTTTTT. The encoded protein is CASSQMGTVANTGELFF.

The rearrangement joins TRBV7-9 to TRBJ2-5, with D uncertain. Per germline, CDR1 SEHNR and CDR2 FQNEAQ (reference sequence). The CDR3 totals 12 residues. The germline V and J ends were trimmed by 0 bases and 1 base, with 0 bases remaining between them. As DNA, the CDR3 is TGTGCCAGCAGCTTAGCCCAAGAGACCCAGTACTTC. It encodes CASSLAQETQYF.

This chain joins TRBV28 and TRBJ2-1; TRBD2 matches at 12 bases. Unmatched junction bases numbered 10, after V lost 5 bases and J lost 8 bases. The CDR3 length is 16 residues. Per the germline V gene, CDR1 is MDHEN and CDR2 is SYDVKM. The CDR3 loop is CASSIPTSGGSDEQFF. Here the CDR3 DNA reads TGTGCCAGCAGTATCCCGACTAGCGGGGGATCGGATGAGCAGTTCTTC.

The chain uses TRBV14 and TRBJ1-1; D is uncertain. Between the trimmed V and J ends, which lost 1 base and 1 base, there was a span of 13 bases. The CDR3 is 16 amino acids. Germline V gene data show CDR1 as SGHDN and CDR2 as FVKESK. The CDR3 DNA reads as TGTGCCAGCAGCCAAGGGAAATTGGGCTGGAACACTGAAGCTTTCTTT. It specifies CASSQGKLGWNTEAFF.

This clone has a handful of counts. The J gene is TRBJ1-1, the V gene TRBV19; D uncertain. V gave up 6 bases and J gave up 8 bases, with 22 bases separating them. CDR1 is LNHDA, CDR2 SQIVND, per germline (reference sequence). The CDR3 totals 15 residues. CDR3 sequence: CASRTPGSVASEAFF. The CDR3 DNA reads as TGTGCCAGTAGGACTCCGGGCTCCGTGGCCTCCGAAGCTTTCTTT.

The V gene is TRBV27, the J gene TRBJ2-5; TRBD2 aligns across 10 bases. This CDR3 region has 17 residues. Germline V CDR1 and CDR2: MNHEY, SMNVEV (reference sequence). Germline trimming cut 8 bases from V and 2 bases from J; bases unmatched to any gene: 14. The CDR3 is CASSPLSASGGQETQYF. The CDR3 DNA reads TGTGCCAGCTCTCCCCTCTCTGCTAGCGGGGGACAAGAGACCCAGTACTTC.

The chain employs TRBV9 and TRBJ1-3, with D perhaps TRBD1 (5 bases). From germline, CDR1 is SGDLS and CDR2 YYNGEE. CDR3 length equals 14 residues. Trimming took off 3 bases at V and 8 bases at J, with 15 bases between the two ends. The CDR3 DNA is TGTGCCAGCAGCGCTGCCTCCGGGACGGACACCATATATTTT. Translation: CASSAASGTDTIYF.

The chain links TRBV9 to TRBJ2-3; 7 bases line up with TRBD2. This CDR3 spans 15 amino acids. CDR1 is SGDLS, CDR2 YYNGEE, per germline. V lost 4 bases and J lost 2; bases outside the gene matches: 7. The CDR3 DNA follows: TGTGCCAGCAGCCCGCGGGACTACCACACAGATACGCAGTATTTT. Protein sequence: CASSPRDYHTDTQYF.